This T cell receptor beta chain was sequenced for a study of blood T cell repertoires in COVID-19. Overall study context: Material from acute and convalescent COVID-19 was sourced from the United States, Italy and Spain.

Per the original methods: Reference gene primer amplification yielded estimated nucleated cell counts. Repertoires were generated with immunoSEQ multiplex PCR, while TCRdb's copy carries only in-frame clones and drops some. The DNA gave D and trimming, while V, J and clone size come from that table. Of about 170,000 clones in the sample, under 95% were seen once. CDR1 is KGHSH, CDR2 LQKENI, per germline. The CDR3 has 15 residues. Trimming took off 1 base at V and 0 bases at J, with 8 bases between the two ends. The rearrangement uses TRBV18 and TRBJ2-3; possible D gene TRBD2, 5 bases. Sequencing was done on a sample of peripheral blood. This sequence originates from a man between 18 and 35 years old with COVID-19, enrolled during active disease. The CDR3 region is CASSPRGSSTDTQYF. The CDR3 bases are TGTGCCAGCTCACCACGTGGGAGTAGCACAGATACGCAGTATTTT.